A selection of T cell receptor beta chains follows, all from one sample in a study of blood T cells in healthy people across ages. Each CDR3 protein gets one entry after TCRdb re-called the 5' RACE reads with MiXCR. The sample holds under 950,000 distinct CDR3 sequences; around a fifth are singletons and the top ten take 22%. The sample comprised blood. The origin of the receptors is an older man in good health. Both conserved end residues are part of each CDR3. Fields, in order: D gene, V gene, clone size, J gene, CDR3 protein, CDR3 DNA. D genes are given only for firm matches. Size values are once, few and many counts, or a class for expanded clones, and some rows have none.

d_gene: TRBD2
v_gene: TRBV5-1
abundance: many
j_gene: TRBJ2-3
CDR3aa: CASSPRLAGGTDTQYF
CDR3nt: TGCGCCAGCAGCCCGCGACTAGCGGGAGGAACAGATACGCAGTATTTT

d_gene: -
v_gene: TRBV6-5
abundance: few
j_gene: TRBJ1-4
CDR3aa: CASTLGPRGKLFF
CDR3nt: TGTGCCAGCACCCTCGGGCCCAGGGGAAAACTGTTTTTT

d_gene: TRBD2
v_gene: TRBV28
abundance: -
j_gene: TRBJ2-7
CDR3aa: CASRLAGLYEQYF
CDR3nt: TGTGCCAGTAGACTAGCGGGCCTTTACGAGCAGTACTTC

d_gene: TRBD2
v_gene: TRBV18
abundance: -
j_gene: TRBJ2-1
CDR3aa: CASSPLGLAETNEQFF
CDR3nt: TGTGCCAGCTCACCACTAGGGCTAGCGGAGACCAATGAGCAGTTCTTC

d_gene: -
v_gene: TRBV6-5
abundance: few
j_gene: TRBJ2-7
CDR3aa: CASRFGPSYEQYF
CDR3nt: TGTGCCAGCCGCTTCGGACCATCCTACGAGCAGTACTTC

d_gene: -
v_gene: TRBV25-1
abundance: -
j_gene: TRBJ2-1
CDR3aa: CASSAYRDGDYNEQFF
CDR3nt: TGTGCCAGCAGTGCTTACCGGGACGGGGACTACAATGAGCAGTTCTTC

d_gene: -
v_gene: TRBV20-1
abundance: -
j_gene: TRBJ1-2
CDR3aa: CSADPTVDYGYSF
CDR3nt: TGCAGTGCAGACCCAACAGTGGACTATGGCTACAGCTTC

d_gene: -
v_gene: TRBV10-3
abundance: -
j_gene: TRBJ2-1
CDR3aa: CASQRGGQSSYNEQFF
CDR3nt: TGTGCCTCCCAACGGGGGGGACAGAGCTCCTACAATGAGCAGTTCTTC

d_gene: -
v_gene: TRBV14
abundance: few
j_gene: TRBJ2-3
CDR3aa: CASSHVGASQYF
CDR3nt: TGTGCCAGCAGCCACGTAGGGGCGTCGCAGTATTTT

d_gene: TRBD1
v_gene: TRBV6-5
abundance: -
j_gene: TRBJ1-5
CDR3aa: CASSLDRVGQPQHF
CDR3nt: TGTGCCAGCAGCCTAGACAGGGTGGGTCAGCCCCAGCATTTT

d_gene: TRBD1
v_gene: TRBV3-1
abundance: -
j_gene: TRBJ2-1
CDR3aa: CASSPGTGYWNEQFF
CDR3nt: TGTGCCAGCAGCCCCGGGACAGGGTATTGGAATGAGCAGTTCTTC

d_gene: -
v_gene: TRBV2
abundance: -
j_gene: TRBJ1-3
CDR3aa: CASSDLQGRNTIYF
CDR3nt: TGTGCCAGCAGTGACCTTCAGGGGCGGAACACCATATATTTT

d_gene: TRBD1
v_gene: TRBV5-1
abundance: few
j_gene: TRBJ2-5
CDR3aa: CASSLEGTGGSETQYF
CDR3nt: TGCGCCAGCAGCTTAGAAGGGACAGGGGGCTCGGAGACCCAGTACTTC

d_gene: -
v_gene: TRBV12-3/TRBV12-4
abundance: -
j_gene: TRBJ2-5
CDR3aa: CASSSGTKIQETQYF
CDR3nt: TGTGCCAGCAGTTCCGGGACGAAGATTCAAGAGACCCAGTACTTC

d_gene: -
v_gene: TRBV5-1
abundance: many
j_gene: TRBJ2-7
CDR3aa: CASSFDGNYEQYF
CDR3nt: TGCGCCAGCAGCTTCGACGGGAACTACGAGCAGTACTTC

d_gene: -
v_gene: TRBV20-1
abundance: few
j_gene: TRBJ2-3
CDR3aa: CSASGRWVDTQYF
CDR3nt: TGCAGTGCTAGTGGGCGGTGGGTGGATACGCAGTATTTT

d_gene: -
v_gene: TRBV14
abundance: -
j_gene: TRBJ1-2
CDR3aa: CASSQDNGPFRYTF
CDR3nt: TGTGCCAGCAGCCAAGATAATGGCCCTTTCCGCTACACCTTC

d_gene: -
v_gene: TRBV18
abundance: few
j_gene: TRBJ1-4
CDR3aa: CASSPSRGVITNEKLFF
CDR3nt: TGTGCCAGCTCACCGTCGAGGGGAGTAATAACCAATGAAAAACTGTTTTTT

d_gene: -
v_gene: TRBV7-8
abundance: few
j_gene: TRBJ1-1
CDR3aa: CASSLALGDNTEAFF
CDR3nt: TGTGCCAGCAGCTTAGCGCTTGGGGATAACACTGAAGCTTTCTTT

d_gene: TRBD1
v_gene: TRBV7-6
abundance: -
j_gene: TRBJ2-7
CDR3aa: CASSLVGQQPNEQYF
CDR3nt: TGTGCCAGCAGCTTAGTGGGACAGCAGCCCAACGAGCAGTACTTC

d_gene: TRBD2
v_gene: TRBV12-3/TRBV12-4
abundance: -
j_gene: TRBJ2-5
CDR3aa: CASSLGGLVGETQYF
CDR3nt: TGTGCCAGCAGTTTAGGGGGACTAGTAGGAGAGACCCAGTACTTC

d_gene: -
v_gene: TRBV28
abundance: -
j_gene: TRBJ1-2
CDR3aa: CASLSPGTLNYGYTF
CDR3nt: TGTGCCAGTTTATCCCCCGGGACACTCAACTATGGCTACACCTTC

d_gene: TRBD1
v_gene: TRBV20-1
abundance: many
j_gene: TRBJ2-7
CDR3aa: CSARTSWGTGVHEQYF
CDR3nt: TGCAGTGCTAGAACATCCTGGGGGACAGGGGTTCACGAGCAGTACTTC

d_gene: -
v_gene: TRBV5-1
abundance: few
j_gene: TRBJ2-2
CDR3aa: CASSSVGNTGELFF
CDR3nt: TGCGCCAGCAGCTCAGTGGGAAACACCGGGGAGCTGTTTTTT

d_gene: -
v_gene: TRBV5-1
abundance: few
j_gene: TRBJ2-1
CDR3aa: CASSFQETYNEQFF
CDR3nt: TGCGCCAGCAGCTTTCAAGAGACCTACAATGAGCAGTTCTTC

d_gene: -
v_gene: TRBV5-1
abundance: -
j_gene: TRBJ2-3
CDR3aa: CASSLVTGGDTQYF
CDR3nt: TGCGCCAGCAGCTTGGTAACGGGGGGCGATACGCAGTATTTT

d_gene: -
v_gene: TRBV6-6
abundance: -
j_gene: TRBJ2-3
CDR3aa: CASSPPGLGGDTQYF
CDR3nt: TGTGCCAGCAGTCCCCCCGGACTAGGGGGGGATACGCAGTATTTT

d_gene: -
v_gene: TRBV7-2
abundance: -
j_gene: TRBJ2-7
CDR3aa: CASSLDYSGYEQYF
CDR3nt: TGTGCCAGCAGCTTGGACTATTCTGGCTACGAGCAGTACTTC

d_gene: -
v_gene: TRBV3-1
abundance: -
j_gene: TRBJ2-6
CDR3aa: CASRFGANVLTF
CDR3nt: TGTGCCAGCAGGTTTGGGGCCAACGTCCTGACTTTC

d_gene: -
v_gene: TRBV9
abundance: -
j_gene: TRBJ1-2
CDR3aa: CASSNHGQSYGYTF
CDR3nt: TGTGCCAGCAGTAACCACGGGCAGAGCTATGGCTACACCTTC

d_gene: -
v_gene: TRBV7-3
abundance: few
j_gene: TRBJ2-2
CDR3aa: CASSPGGFRGELFF
CDR3nt: TGTGCCAGCAGCCCCGGGGGATTTAGGGGGGAGCTGTTTTTT

d_gene: TRBD1
v_gene: TRBV27
abundance: few
j_gene: TRBJ2-3
CDR3aa: CASSLVGQTTDTQYF
CDR3nt: TGTGCCAGCAGTTTAGTGGGACAGACCACAGATACGCAGTATTTT

d_gene: -
v_gene: TRBV7-2
abundance: -
j_gene: TRBJ1-1
CDR3aa: CASRPWKENTEAFF
CDR3nt: TGTGCCAGCAGGCCGTGGAAAGAGAACACTGAAGCTTTCTTT

d_gene: -
v_gene: TRBV12-3/TRBV12-4
abundance: -
j_gene: TRBJ2-3
CDR3aa: CATSPGVTILSTDTQYF
CDR3nt: TGTGCCACTTCACCAGGGGTCACCATCCTAAGCACAGATACGCAGTATTTT

d_gene: TRBD1
v_gene: TRBV20-1
abundance: many
j_gene: TRBJ2-3
CDR3aa: CSARDGDRGFDTQYF
CDR3nt: TGCAGTGCTAGAGATGGGGACAGGGGATTCGATACGCAGTATTTT

d_gene: -
v_gene: TRBV27
abundance: -
j_gene: TRBJ2-5
CDR3aa: CASSPNARRAETQYF
CDR3nt: TGTGCCAGCAGTCCTAACGCACGACGGGCGGAGACCCAGTACTTC

d_gene: TRBD2
v_gene: TRBV28
abundance: -
j_gene: TRBJ2-4
CDR3aa: CASSLAGGRGNIQYF
CDR3nt: TGTGCCAGCAGCCTAGCGGGAGGGAGGGGAAACATTCAGTACTTC

d_gene: -
v_gene: TRBV12-3/TRBV12-4
abundance: few
j_gene: TRBJ1-6
CDR3aa: CASSLGGILYSPLHF
CDR3nt: TGTGCCAGCAGTTTGGGGGGCATACTCTATTCACCCCTCCACTTT

d_gene: -
v_gene: TRBV29-1
abundance: -
j_gene: TRBJ2-5
CDR3aa: CSVGKAPPETQYF
CDR3nt: TGCAGCGTTGGGAAGGCGCCACCAGAGACCCAGTACTTC

d_gene: -
v_gene: TRBV6-6
abundance: -
j_gene: TRBJ1-4
CDR3aa: CASSPSPGNEKLFF
CDR3nt: TGTGCCAGCAGCCCATCCCCCGGTAATGAAAAACTGTTTTTT

d_gene: TRBD2
v_gene: TRBV4-2
abundance: -
j_gene: TRBJ2-7
CDR3aa: CASSQSLAGLYEQYF
CDR3nt: TGTGCCAGCAGCCAGTCACTAGCGGGGCTCTACGAGCAGTACTTC

d_gene: -
v_gene: TRBV7-9
abundance: -
j_gene: TRBJ1-1
CDR3aa: CASSLIGDEAFF
CDR3nt: TGTGCCAGCAGCTTAATCGGGGACGAAGCTTTCTTT

d_gene: -
v_gene: TRBV3-1
abundance: -
j_gene: TRBJ2-3
CDR3aa: CASSLTGSFTDTQYF
CDR3nt: TGTGCCAGCAGCCTTACAGGATCCTTCACAGATACGCAGTATTTT

d_gene: -
v_gene: TRBV20-1
abundance: -
j_gene: TRBJ2-5
CDR3aa: CSARGDSRAQYF
CDR3nt: TGCAGTGCGAGAGGGGACTCCAGGGCCCAGTACTTC

d_gene: -
v_gene: TRBV6-2/TRBV6-3
abundance: few
j_gene: TRBJ2-3
CDR3aa: CASRRGSMTDTQYF
CDR3nt: TGTGCCAGCAGACGGGGCAGTATGACAGATACGCAGTATTTT

d_gene: -
v_gene: TRBV7-2
abundance: -
j_gene: TRBJ2-1
CDR3aa: CASKPNMGEQFF
CDR3nt: TGTGCCAGTAAGCCCAATATGGGTGAGCAGTTCTTC

d_gene: -
v_gene: TRBV6-4
abundance: -
j_gene: TRBJ1-1
CDR3aa: CASKSAGGSNTEAFF
CDR3nt: TGTGCCAGCAAGTCGGCGGGGGGAAGTAACACTGAAGCTTTCTTT

d_gene: -
v_gene: TRBV9
abundance: -
j_gene: TRBJ1-3
CDR3aa: CASSYSGGPDTIYF
CDR3nt: TGTGCCAGCAGCTATTCGGGGGGGCCGGACACCATATATTTT